Given below is one T cell receptor (beta chain) in context. What it recognizes is unknown. These data are taken from a study of T-cell reconstitution after alpha-beta-depleted transplantation in children. Study-wide points: Surviving recipient T cells and thymic progenitors produced the high day-60 TCRbeta diversity seen in some patients. At around two months after transplant, the alpha-beta T cells were reportedly derived from several hundred expanded clones that came from non-depleted graft cells.

The TCRbeta library was prepared with unique molecular identifiers. TCRdb itself ran the PCR reads through MiXCR, one entry per CDR3 protein. The sample shows about 830,000 distinct CDR3 sequences, approximately 15% of them seen only once. V was pared by 3 bases and J by 5 bases, with 8 bases of the junction left unmatched. The CDR3 loop spans 16 amino acids. Germline CDR1 is MNHEY and CDR2 is SVGAGI. This specimen was PBMCs, mostly from graft donor cells, taken 360 days after TCRalphabeta/CD19-depleted stem cell transplant. The source of this sequence is a male patient under 18 who had a stem cell transplant for acute lymphoblastic leukemia, so the T cells may come from the graft donor. This sequence joins TRBV6-5 and TRBJ1-1; 11 bases agree with TRBD1. The CDR3 region has the DNA TGTGCCAGCAGTTATCGGACAGGGGGCGTTGTGACTGAAGCTTTCTTT. It yields the protein CASSYRTGGVVTEAFF.